In this sample, the clone carrying this T cell receptor (beta chain) turned up a few times. The target antigen is unknown. With a J-beta primer mix and a sample-barcoded 5' primer, a second PCR ran roughly 6 to 11 cycles. Via MiXCR, TCRdb re-called the 5' RACE reads, giving one row per CDR3 protein. The profile covers about 1.7 million distinct CDR3 sequences, with 28% appearing a single time and about 8% taken by the ten largest. The data belong to a study of blood T cells in healthy people across ages. Study findings and constraints: The CMV status of each donor remained undetermined, and this could have confounded shifts in expanded clonotypes. Higher diversity, along with more naive CD4+ cells, distinguished long-lived donors from aged donors.

Each sample had at least 6.5 million PBMCs isolated. Per sample, extraction of total RNA gave at least 5 micrograms in every case. From germline, CDR1 is DFQATT and CDR2 SNEGSKA (reference sequence). V lost 4 bases, J lost 2 bases, and 6 bases lay in between. This CDR3 has 12 residues. The specimen sequenced was blood. The chain recombines TRBV20-1 with TRBJ1-5; D gene uncertain. The receptor's source is a woman aged 30 to 39 in good health. The CDR3 DNA sequence: TGCAGTGCTAATACAGGCAATCAGCCCCAGCATTTT. Encoded protein: CSANTGNQPQHF.